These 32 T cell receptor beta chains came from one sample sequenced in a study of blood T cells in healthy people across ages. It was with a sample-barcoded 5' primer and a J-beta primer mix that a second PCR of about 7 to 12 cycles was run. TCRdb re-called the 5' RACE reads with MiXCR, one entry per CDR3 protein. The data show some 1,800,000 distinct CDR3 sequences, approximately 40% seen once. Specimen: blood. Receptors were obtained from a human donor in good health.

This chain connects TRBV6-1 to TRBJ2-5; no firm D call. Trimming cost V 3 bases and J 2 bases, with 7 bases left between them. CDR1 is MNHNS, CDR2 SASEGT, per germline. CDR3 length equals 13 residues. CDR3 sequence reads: CASSDQRQETQYF. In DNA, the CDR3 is TGTGCCAGCAGTGATCAGCGTCAAGAGACCCAGTACTTC.

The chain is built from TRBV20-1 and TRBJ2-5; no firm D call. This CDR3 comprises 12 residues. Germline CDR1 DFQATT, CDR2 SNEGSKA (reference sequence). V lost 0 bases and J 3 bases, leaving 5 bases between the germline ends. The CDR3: CSARDWEETQYF. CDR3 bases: TGCAGTGCTAGAGATTGGGAAGAGACCCAGTACTTC.

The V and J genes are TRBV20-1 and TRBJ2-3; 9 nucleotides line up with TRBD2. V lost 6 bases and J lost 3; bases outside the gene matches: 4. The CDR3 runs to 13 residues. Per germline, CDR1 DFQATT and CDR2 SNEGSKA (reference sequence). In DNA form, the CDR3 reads TGCAGTGCGACTAGCGGAAAGACAGATACGCAGTATTTT. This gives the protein CSATSGKTDTQYF.

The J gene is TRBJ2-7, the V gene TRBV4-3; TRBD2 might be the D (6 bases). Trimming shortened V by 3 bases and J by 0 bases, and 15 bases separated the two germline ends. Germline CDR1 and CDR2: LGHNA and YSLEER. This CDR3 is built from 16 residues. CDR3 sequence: CASSQRLGLSSYEQYF. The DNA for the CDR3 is TGCGCCAGCAGCCAGAGACTAGGCCTAAGCTCCTACGAGCAGTACTTC.

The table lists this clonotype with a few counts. The DNA of the CDR3 is TGTGCCAGCGGGACAGCTCAAGGGAGTGAAAAACTGTTTTTT. Encoded protein: CASGTAQGSEKLFF. The chain combines TRBV5-6 with TRBJ1-4, with 7 positions matching TRBD1. Germline V gene lookup returns CDR1 SGHDT and CDR2 YYEEEE. CDR3 length equals 14 residues. Trimming removed 7 bases from V and 7 bases from J; junction bases left unmatched: 10.

CDR3 DNA: TGTGCCACCAAATCAGAGAGGGTGGGGATCGGCAATGAGCAGTTCTTC. It is translated as CATKSERVGIGNEQFF. The chain joins TRBV15 to TRBJ2-1, with D perhaps TRBD2 (5 bases). Trimming took off 7 bases at V and 6 bases at J, with 22 bases between the two ends. This CDR3 contains 16 residues. Germline CDR1 LNHNV, CDR2 YYDKDF (reference sequence). Variable domain in full (rest from reference TRBV15 and TRBJ2-1): DAMVIQNPRYQVTQFGKPVTLSCSQTLNHNVMYWYQQKSSQAPKLLFHYYDKDFNNEADTPDNFQSRRPNTSFCFLDIRSPGLGDTAMYLCATKSERVGIGNEQFFGPGTRLTVL.

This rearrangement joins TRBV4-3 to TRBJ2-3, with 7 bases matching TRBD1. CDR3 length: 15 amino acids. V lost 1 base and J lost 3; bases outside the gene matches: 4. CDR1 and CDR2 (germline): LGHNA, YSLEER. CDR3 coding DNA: TGCGCCAGCAGCCAAGCCAGACAGGGAACAGATACGCAGTATTTT. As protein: CASSQARQGTDTQYF.

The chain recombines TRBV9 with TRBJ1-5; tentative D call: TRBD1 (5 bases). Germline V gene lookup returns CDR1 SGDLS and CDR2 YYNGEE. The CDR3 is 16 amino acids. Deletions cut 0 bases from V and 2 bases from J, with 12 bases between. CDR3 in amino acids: CASSVGGDRGNQPQHF. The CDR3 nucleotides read TGTGCCAGCAGCGTAGGTGGGGACCGCGGCAATCAGCCCCAGCATTTT. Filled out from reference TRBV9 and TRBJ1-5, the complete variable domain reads DSGVTQTPKHLITATGQRVTLRCSPRSGDLSVYWYQQSLDQGLQFLIQYYNGEERAKGNILERFSAQQFPDLHSELNLSSLELGDSALYFCASSVGGDRGNQPQHFGDGTRLSIL.

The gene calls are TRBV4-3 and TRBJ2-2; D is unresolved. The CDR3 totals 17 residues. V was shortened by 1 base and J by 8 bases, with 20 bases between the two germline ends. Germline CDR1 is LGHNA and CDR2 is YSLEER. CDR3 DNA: TGCGCCAGCAGCCAAGTCACGAGTGATTCCTGGCAGGGGGAGCTGTTTTTT. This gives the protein CASSQVTSDSWQGELFF.

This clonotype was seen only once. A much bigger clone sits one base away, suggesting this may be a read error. In nucleotides, the CDR3 is TGCGCCAGCAGCCTGGACTGGAGTAGTGAGCAGTTCTTC. Protein sequence: CASSLDWSSEQFF. The V and J genes are TRBV5-1 and TRBJ2-1; a weak D match, TRBD2 (5 bases). V lost 4 bases, J lost 9 bases, and 14 bases lay in between. The CDR3 runs to 13 residues. CDR1 SGHRS and CDR2 YFSETQ come from the germline V gene.

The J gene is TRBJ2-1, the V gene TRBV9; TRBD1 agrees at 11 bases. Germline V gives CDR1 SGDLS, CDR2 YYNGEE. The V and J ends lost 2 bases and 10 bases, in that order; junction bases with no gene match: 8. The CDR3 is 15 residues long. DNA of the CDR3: TGTGCCAGCAGCGTGAAGGACAGGGGGCTAGGAGAGCAGTTCTTC. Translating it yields CASSVKDRGLGEQFF.

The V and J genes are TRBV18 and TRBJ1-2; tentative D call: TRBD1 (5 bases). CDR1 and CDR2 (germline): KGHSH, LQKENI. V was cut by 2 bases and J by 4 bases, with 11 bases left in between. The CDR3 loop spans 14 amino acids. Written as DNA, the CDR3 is TGTGCCAGCTCACCAACAGGAGATGGCTATGGCTACACCTTC. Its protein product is CASSPTGDGYGYTF.

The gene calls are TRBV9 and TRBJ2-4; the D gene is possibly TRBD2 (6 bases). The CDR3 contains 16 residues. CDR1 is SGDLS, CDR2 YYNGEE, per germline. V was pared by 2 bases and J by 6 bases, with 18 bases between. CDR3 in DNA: TGTGCCAGCAGCGTGGAGACTGCACCCGGGGGAAACATTCAGTACTTC. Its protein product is CASSVETAPGGNIQYF.

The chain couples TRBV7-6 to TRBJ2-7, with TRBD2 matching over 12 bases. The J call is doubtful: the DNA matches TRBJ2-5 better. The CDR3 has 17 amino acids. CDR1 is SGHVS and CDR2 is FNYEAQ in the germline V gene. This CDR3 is CASSLVLTSGSQETQYF. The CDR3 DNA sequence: TGTGCCAGCAGCTTAGTTTTGACTAGCGGGAGCCAAGAGACCCAGTACTTC.

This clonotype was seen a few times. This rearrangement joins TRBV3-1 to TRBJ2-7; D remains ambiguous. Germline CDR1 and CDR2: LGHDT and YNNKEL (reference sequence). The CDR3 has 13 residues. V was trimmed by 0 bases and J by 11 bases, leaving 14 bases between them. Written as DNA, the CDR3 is TGTGCCAGCAGCCAAGAGGAGAAAACGAAAAAGTACTTC. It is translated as CASSQEEKTKKYF.

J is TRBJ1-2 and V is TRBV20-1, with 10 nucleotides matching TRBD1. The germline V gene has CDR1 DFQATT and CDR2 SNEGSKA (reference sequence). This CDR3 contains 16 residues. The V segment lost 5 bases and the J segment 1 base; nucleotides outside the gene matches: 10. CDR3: CSAPRAGTGVNYGYTF. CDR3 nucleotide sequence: TGCAGTGCTCCCCGGGCCGGGACAGGGGTTAACTATGGCTACACCTTC.

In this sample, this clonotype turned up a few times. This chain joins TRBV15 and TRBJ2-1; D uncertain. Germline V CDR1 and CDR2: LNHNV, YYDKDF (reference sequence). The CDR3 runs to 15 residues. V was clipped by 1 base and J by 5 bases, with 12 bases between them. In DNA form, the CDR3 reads TGTGCCACCAGCAGAGTTACAGAAGGTAACAATGAGCAGTTCTTC. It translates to CATSRVTEGNNEQFF.

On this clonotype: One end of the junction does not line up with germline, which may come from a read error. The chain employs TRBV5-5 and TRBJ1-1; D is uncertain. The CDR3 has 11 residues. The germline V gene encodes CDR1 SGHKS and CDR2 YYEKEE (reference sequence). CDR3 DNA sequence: TGTGCCAACAGCTTCGAGGCTGAAGCTTTCTTT. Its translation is CANSFEAEAFF.

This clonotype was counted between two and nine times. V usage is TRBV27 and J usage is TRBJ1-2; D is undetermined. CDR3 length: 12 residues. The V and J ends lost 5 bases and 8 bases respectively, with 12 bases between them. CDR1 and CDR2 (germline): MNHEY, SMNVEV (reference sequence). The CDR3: CASSRPGWGYTF. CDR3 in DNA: TGTGCCAGCAGTCGTCCGGGATGGGGCTACACCTTC.

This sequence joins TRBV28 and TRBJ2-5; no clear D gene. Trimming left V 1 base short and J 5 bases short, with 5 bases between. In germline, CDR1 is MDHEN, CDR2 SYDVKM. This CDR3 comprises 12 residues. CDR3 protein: CASSLLMETQYF. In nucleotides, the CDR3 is TGTGCCAGCAGTTTATTGATGGAGACCCAGTACTTC.

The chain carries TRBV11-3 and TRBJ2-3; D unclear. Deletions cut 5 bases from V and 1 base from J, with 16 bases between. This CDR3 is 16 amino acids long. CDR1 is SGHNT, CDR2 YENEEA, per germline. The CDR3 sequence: CASSQRWATGTDTQYF. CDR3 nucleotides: TGTGCCAGCAGCCAGAGATGGGCAACCGGCACAGATACGCAGTATTTT.

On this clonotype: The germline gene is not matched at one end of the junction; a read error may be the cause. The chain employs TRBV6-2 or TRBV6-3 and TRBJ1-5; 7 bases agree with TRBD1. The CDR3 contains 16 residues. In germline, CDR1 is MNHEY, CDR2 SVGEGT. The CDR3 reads CASRPTGSGRNRPQHF. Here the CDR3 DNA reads TGTGCCAGCAGGCCGACAGGGTCGGGTCGCAATCGGCCCCAGCATTTT.

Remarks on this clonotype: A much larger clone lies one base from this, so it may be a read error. CDR3 in DNA: TGTGCCAGCACACGAATCGGGGCAAAACGGGAGACCCAGTACTTC. Its translation is CASTRIGAKRETQYF. The chain combines TRBV6-1 with TRBJ2-7; possibly TRBD1 or TRBD2 for D (5 bases each). The assigned J gene may be wrong: the sequence end matches TRBJ2-5 better. This CDR3 is 15 amino acids long. Germline V gene sequence: CDR1 MNHNS, CDR2 SASEGT.

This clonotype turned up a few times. The chain's CDR3 is CSARVRHQPQHF. CDR3 in DNA: TGCAGTGCTAGAGTCCGGCATCAGCCCCAGCATTTT. The rearrangement joins TRBV20-1 to TRBJ1-5; D ambiguous. Germline CDR1 and CDR2: DFQATT and SNEGSKA (reference sequence). Between the trimmed V and J ends, which lost 1 base and 5 bases, there was a span of 6 bases. The CDR3 sequence is 12 residues long.

CDR3 residues: CASSQDLRGGEDEQFF. DNA of the CDR3: TGTGCCAGCAGCCAAGATCTTCGGGGGGGCGAAGATGAGCAGTTCTTC. The rearrangement uses TRBV4-2 and TRBJ2-1; the match to TRBD2 covers 8 bases. CDR3 size: 16 residues. Germline trimming cut 0 bases from V and 8 bases from J; bases unmatched to any gene: 9. Looked up from germline, CDR1 is LGHNA and CDR2 is YNFKEQ.

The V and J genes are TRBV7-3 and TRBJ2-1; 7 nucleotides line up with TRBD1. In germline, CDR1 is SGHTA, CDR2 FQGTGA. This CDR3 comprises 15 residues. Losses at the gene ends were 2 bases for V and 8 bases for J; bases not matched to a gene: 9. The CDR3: CASSLGGTATDEQFF. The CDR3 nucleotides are TGTGCCAGCAGCTTAGGTGGGACAGCGACAGATGAGCAGTTCTTC.

This CDR3 is CASSPRTGGSTYEQYF. CDR3 coding DNA: TGCGCCAGCAGCCCGCGGACGGGGGGCTCTACCTACGAGCAGTACTTC. The chain links TRBV5-1 to TRBJ2-7; D is possibly TRBD2 (7 bases). V shed 4 bases and J shed 2 bases, with 19 bases lying between them. This CDR3 region has 16 residues. Germline loops: CDR1 SGHRS, CDR2 YFSETQ.

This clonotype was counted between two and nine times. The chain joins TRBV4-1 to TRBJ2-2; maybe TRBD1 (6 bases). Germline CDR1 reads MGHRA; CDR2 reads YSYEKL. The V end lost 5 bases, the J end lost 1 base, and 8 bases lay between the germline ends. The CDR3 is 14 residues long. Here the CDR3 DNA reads TGCGCCAGCAGCGAGGGACAGAACACCGGGGAGCTGTTTTTT. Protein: CASSEGQNTGELFF.

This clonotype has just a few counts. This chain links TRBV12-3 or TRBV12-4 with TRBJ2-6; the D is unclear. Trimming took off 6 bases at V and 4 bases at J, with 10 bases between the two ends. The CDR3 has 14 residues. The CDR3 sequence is CASSLYKGANVLTF. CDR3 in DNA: TGTGCCAGCAGCTTGTATAAGGGGGCCAACGTCCTGACTTTC.

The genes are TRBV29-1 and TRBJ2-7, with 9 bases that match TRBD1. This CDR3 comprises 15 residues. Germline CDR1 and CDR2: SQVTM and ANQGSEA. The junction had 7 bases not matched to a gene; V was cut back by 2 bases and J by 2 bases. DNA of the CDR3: TGCAGCGTTGAACATCGGGGGACAGGGACCTACGAGCAGTACTTC. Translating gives CSVEHRGTGTYEQYF.

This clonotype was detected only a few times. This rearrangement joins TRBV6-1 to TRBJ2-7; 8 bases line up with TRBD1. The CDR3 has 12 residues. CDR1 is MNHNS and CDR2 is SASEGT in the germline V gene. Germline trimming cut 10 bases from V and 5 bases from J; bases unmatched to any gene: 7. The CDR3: CATDRGPNEQYF. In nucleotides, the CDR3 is TGTGCCACCGACAGGGGTCCCAACGAGCAGTACTTC.

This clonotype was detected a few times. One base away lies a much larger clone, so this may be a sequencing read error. Written as DNA, the CDR3 is TGTGCCAGCAGTTTCAGAAACTATAGCTACACCTTC. Its translation: CASSFRNYSYTF. The V call is TRBV28, the J call TRBJ1-2; D is undetermined. Germline CDR1 is MDHEN and CDR2 is SYDVKM. This CDR3 region has 12 residues.